These T cell receptor beta chains were read from a single sample in a study of T cell repertoires in cytomegalovirus infection. TCRdb processed the reads anew with MiXCR; each CDR3 protein has one entry. This sample has around 450,000 distinct CDR3 sequences; 10% to 12% occur once, and the top ten carry about 10%. The specimen was PBMCs. The receptors shown here come from a human donor in good health (CMV status not recorded). Some clones in this sample may be carry-over from other donors' samples. CDR3s include the opening cysteine and the closing phenylalanine or tryptophan. The size of a clone is reported for some rows only, either as once, few or many, or as a class for expanded clones.

clone size,V gene,J gene,CDR3 protein
-,TRBV28,TRBJ2-7,CASSSDLNRSQYEQYF
few,TRBV15,TRBJ2-1,CATSSGGVYNEQFF
many,TRBV11-2,TRBJ2-3,CASSFFSGESTDTQYF
many,TRBV7-3,TRBJ2-1,CASSLVRSGREKNEQFF
many,TRBV5-6,TRBJ2-1,CASSSGQGGSHEQFF
few,TRBV6-5,TRBJ2-1,CASSYPGLAGKYNEQFF
many,TRBV6-5,TRBJ1-4,CASSYSGRRDTGLWEKLFF
few,TRBV30,TRBJ2-1,CAWSRQSSYNEQFF
few,TRBV29-1,TRBJ1-1,CSVLPGGGRAEAFF
few,TRBV19,TRBJ2-3,CASSASTGMDLLGLSDTQYF
-,TRBV30,TRBJ1-2,CAWSVAGTNYGYTF
few,TRBV29-1,TRBJ1-1,CSVRGGTANTEAFF
-,TRBV29-1,TRBJ2-3,CSVVSLAGGVTDTQYF
many,TRBV5-6,TRBJ1-2,CASSPGPRTYGYTF
many,TRBV7-8,TRBJ2-3,CASSLGGQGTDTQYF
few,TRBV20-1,TRBJ1-1,CSADVREAFF
many,TRBV19,TRBJ2-1,CASSPSGSNEQFF
many,TRBV5-1,TRBJ2-1,CASSPTYNEQFF
many,TRBV7-3,TRBJ1-5,CASSFAPPSGQKVGNQPQHF
few,TRBV23-1,TRBJ1-2,CAWGGQVFYGYTF
-,TRBV7-9,TRBJ2-7,CASSLTQGGMEQYF
-,TRBV27,TRBJ2-7,CASSSLGPREQYF
many,TRBV28,TRBJ2-3,CASISPGGGPEDTQYF
many,TRBV12-3/TRBV12-4,TRBJ2-6,CASSLSTLGANVLTF
-,TRBV3-1,TRBJ2-2,CASSQDPLAENTGELFF
-,TRBV5-1,TRBJ1-6,CASSLSASGNSPLHF
many,TRBV7-2,TRBJ2-1,CASRDRGWGEQFF